This is a list of T cell receptor beta chains from one sample in a study of CD8 T cells in Susac syndrome. MiXCR was run by TCRdb on the immunoSEQ multiplex PCR reads, yielding one entry per CDR3 protein. Of approximately 120,000 distinct CDR3 sequences listed, 90% to 95% are singletons. The sequenced material came from CD4+ T cells from PBMCs. These receptor sequences come from a human donor in good health. Each CDR3 is given with its conserved first and last residue. The D gene is left open where the match is weak. Expanded clones are given a class, and other clones once, few, many or no size at all.

TGTGCCAGCAGCTTAGTAGGGTCTTATACCCACAATGAGCAGTTCTTC	CASSLVGSYTHNEQFF	NA	TRBJ2-1	16	TRBV11-2	NA
TGTGCCGCAGGGAATGAGCAGTTCTTC	CAAGNEQFF	NA	TRBJ2-1	9	TRBV27	NA
TGCAGTGCTATGTCGTTGGGGGCGCTTGGTGGCTACACCTTC	CSAMSLGALGGYTF	NA	TRBJ1-2	14	TRBV20-1	NA
TGTGCCAGCAGCGGGAGGTCTTACATCATGAATGAGCAGTTCTTC	CASSGRSYIMNEQFF	NA	TRBJ2-1	15	TRBV5-6	NA
TGCAGCTCCAACGGGGCGGGCTATGGCTACACCTTC	CSSNGAGYGYTF	NA	TRBJ1-2	12	TRBV29-1	NA
TGTGCCAGCAGTACTAGCGGGAGGTTCCACGAGCAGTACTTC	CASSTSGRFHEQYF	TRBD2	TRBJ2-7	14	TRBV2	NA
TGTGCCAGTAGTACATACAGGGCAGAAGAGCAGTACTTC	CASSTYRAEEQYF	NA	TRBJ2-7	13	TRBV19	NA
TGTGCCAGCTCACCACCGGGGACAGATACGCAGTATTTT	CASSPPGTDTQYF	NA	TRBJ2-3	13	TRBV18	NA
TGTGCCAGCAGCCTCAGCGGACCGGGGGACCAGTACTTC	CASSLSGPGDQYF	NA	TRBJ2-5	13	TRBV7-9	NA
TGTGCCAGCAGTGTTGCGGGCCCCTACGAGCAGTACTTC	CASSVAGPYEQYF	NA	TRBJ2-7	13	TRBV25-1	NA
TGCGCCAGCAGCCCTCAACAGGGTCCCTACGAGCAGTACTTC	CASSPQQGPYEQYF	NA	TRBJ2-7	14	TRBV5-1	NA
TGTGCCTGGAGCCGGATAGGGGAAACTGAAGCTTTCTTT	CAWSRIGETEAFF	NA	TRBJ1-1	13	TRBV30	NA
TGCAGCGTTGCGGACATTTACAATGAGCAGTTCTTC	CSVADIYNEQFF	NA	TRBJ2-1	12	TRBV29-1	once
TGCAGTGCTAGACCAGGGGGTAGGGATACGCAGTATTTT	CSARPGGRDTQYF	TRBD1	TRBJ2-3	13	TRBV20-1	NA
TGTGCCTGGAGTGCGGAATCGAACACTGAAGCTTTCTTT	CAWSAESNTEAFF	NA	TRBJ1-1	13	TRBV30	NA
TGCAGTGCCCCCCTTGGGCTAGCGGGAGGGGGTGAGCAGTTCTTC	CSAPLGLAGGGEQFF	TRBD2	TRBJ2-1	15	TRBV20-1	NA